This T cell receptor beta chain was profiled in a study of siplizumab effects on memory and regulatory T cells. Findings and limits, study-wide: It seemed that naive T cells were more diverse than memory cells and were major contributors to the alloresponse. A minor fraction of alloreactive clones, and no more, mapped to unstimulated subsets. Suppressive function of proliferating Tregs from siplizumab cultures was not confirmed.

The CDR3 loop spans 16 amino acids. CDR1 is MNHNY and CDR2 is SVGAGI in the germline V gene (reference sequence). Trimming took 7 bases from V and 1 from J; bases not matched to a gene: 8. Clones were read by immunoSEQ multiplex PCR, and TCRdb kept only the in-frame ones, dropping some. The table has nearly 85,000 clones, 80% to 90% seen once; the top ten hold 1.5%. Turning to this clone: No antigen is known for it.

The TCR originated in a human donor in good health. The sequenced sample was Tregs sorted from blood. The genes are TRBV6-6 and TRBJ2-2; TRBD1 matches at 8 bases. CDR3 bases: TGTGCCAGCACCTACCCCGGGACAGGGAACACCGGGGAGCTGTTTTTT. Residues: CASTYPGTGNTGELFF.